A selection of T cell receptor beta chains follows, all from one sample in a study of identical twins. MiXCR, applied by TCRdb to the 5' RACE reads, yields one record per CDR3 protein. The profile covers about 520,000 distinct CDR3 sequences, with around 20% appearing a single time and 0.91% taken by the ten largest. This same sample was also taken into another study, of T cells expressing NK-cell markers.

The sample comprised CD4+ T cells sorted from blood. The receptors derive from a woman aged 18-35 years in good health. Each CDR3 is given with its conserved first and last residue. A D gene is named only where the DNA matches it firmly. Rows give clone size only sometimes, using once, few, many, or a class for an expanded clone.

D	V	size	J	CDR3	DNA
TRBD2	TRBV9	few	TRBJ2-1	CASSGTSGTYTHNEQFF	TGTGCCAGCAGCGGGACTAGCGGGACCTATACTCACAATGAGCAGTTCTTC
-	TRBV7-9	-	TRBJ2-7	CASSPRTDSSYEQYF	TGTGCCAGCAGCCCGAGGACAGATAGCTCCTACGAGCAGTACTTC
TRBD2	TRBV7-6	-	TRBJ2-7	CASSGTSGGLFYEQYF	TGTGCCAGCAGCGGGACTAGCGGGGGCCTATTCTACGAGCAGTACTTC
TRBD1	TRBV11-2	few	TRBJ2-7	CASSLDRVSGEQYF	TGTGCCAGCAGCCTGGACAGGGTCAGCGGCGAGCAGTACTTC
-	TRBV7-8	-	TRBJ2-1	CASSLGPLQASYNEQFF	TGTGCCAGCAGCTTAGGTCCCCTCCAAGCGTCTTACAATGAGCAGTTCTTC
TRBD2	TRBV5-1	few	TRBJ2-5	CASSRETSGRETQYF	TGCGCCAGCAGCCGGGAGACTAGCGGGCGAGAGACCCAGTACTTC
-	TRBV12-5	-	TRBJ2-3	CASGSNPDTQYF	TGTGCTAGTGGTTCCAATCCAGATACGCAGTATTTT
-	TRBV12-3/TRBV12-4	many	TRBJ1-2	CASSFLGAYGYTF	TGTGCCAGCAGTTTTCTGGGGGCCTATGGCTACACCTTC
-	TRBV2	few	TRBJ2-7	CASSEGEGIQGYEQYF	TGTGCCAGCAGTGAAGGCGAGGGCATCCAGGGCTACGAGCAGTACTTC
-	TRBV12-3/TRBV12-4	many	TRBJ1-2	CASSDRNYGYTF	TGTGCCAGCAGCGACAGAAACTATGGCTACACCTTC
TRBD2	TRBV6-5	-	TRBJ2-5	CASSYSGASGGSSAETQYF	TGTGCCAGCAGTTACTCGGGAGCTAGCGGGGGTTCCTCCGCGGAGACCCAGTACTTC
-	TRBV6-1	-	TRBJ2-1	CASSPTYSYNEQFF	TGTGCCAGCAGTCCAACTTATTCCTACAATGAGCAGTTCTTC
TRBD2	TRBV20-1	-	TRBJ2-5	CSATRVAGGRETQYF	TGCAGTGCTACAAGAGTAGCGGGGGGGCGGGAGACCCAGTACTTC
-	TRBV12-3/TRBV12-4	many	TRBJ2-5	CASSTREEETQYF	TGTGCCAGCAGCACTAGGGAGGAAGAGACCCAGTACTTC
TRBD1	TRBV11-2	-	TRBJ2-7	CASRRGTGGKDEQYF	TGTGCCAGCAGGCGTGGGACAGGGGGAAAGGACGAGCAGTACTTC
TRBD1	TRBV10-3	few	TRBJ2-1	CAAKQGAEYNEQFF	TGTGCCGCCAAACAGGGGGCGGAATACAATGAGCAGTTCTTC
TRBD1	TRBV30	-	TRBJ1-5	CAWSRGTGGNQPQHF	TGTGCCTGGAGTAGGGGGACAGGAGGGAATCAGCCCCAGCATTTT
-	TRBV20-1	-	TRBJ2-4	CSADSQNIQYF	TGCAGTGCGGACAGCCAAAACATTCAGTACTTC
-	TRBV18	few	TRBJ1-6	CASSPNGPVNSPLHF	TGTGCCAGCTCACCAAACGGACCGGTGAATTCACCCCTCCACTTT
-	TRBV30	-	TRBJ1-1	CAWKGARRMNTEAFF	TGTGCCTGGAAAGGGGCGCGGAGGATGAACACTGAAGCTTTCTTT
TRBD1	TRBV19	once	TRBJ2-3	CASSIGRQGRTDTQYF	TGTGCCAGTAGTATAGGCAGACAGGGGAGGACAGATACGCAGTATTTT
-	TRBV12-3/TRBV12-4	-	TRBJ1-6	CASSLAVGVGNSPLHF	TGTGCCAGCAGTTTAGCCGTGGGAGTAGGAAATTCACCCCTCCACTTT
TRBD1	TRBV18	-	TRBJ2-2	CASRGQSTGELFF	TGTGCCAGCAGGGGGCAAAGCACCGGGGAGCTGTTTTTT
TRBD1	TRBV3-1	-	TRBJ1-6	CASTYRGSNSPLHF	TGTGCCAGCACATACAGGGGGAGCAATTCACCCCTCCACTTT
-	TRBV20-1	few	TRBJ2-7	CSATGQFRTEQYF	TGCAGTGCCACTGGACAGTTTCGTACCGAGCAGTACTTC
-	TRBV11-2	-	TRBJ2-6	CASRNGSGANVLTF	TGTGCCAGCAGAAATGGGTCTGGGGCCAACGTCCTGACTTTC
-	TRBV5-1	-	TRBJ2-3	CASSLVQGSDTQYF	TGCGCCAGCAGCTTGGTACAGGGATCAGATACGCAGTATTTT
-	TRBV5-1	-	TRBJ1-3	CASSGGTTNSGNTIYF	TGCGCCAGCAGCGGCGGGACAACCAACTCTGGAAACACCATATATTTT
-	TRBV20-1	once	TRBJ2-3	CSARDPGTYTDTQYF	TGCAGTGCTAGAGATCCGGGTACCTACACAGATACGCAGTATTTT
-	TRBV29-1	-	TRBJ2-2	CSGRLTNTGELFF	TGCAGCGGCCGGCTGACGAACACCGGGGAGCTGTTTTTT
TRBD1	TRBV5-1	few	TRBJ1-2	CASSFRDRDPGGYTF	TGCGCCAGCAGCTTCCGGGACAGGGATCCCGGTGGCTACACCTTC
-	TRBV6-5	many	TRBJ1-3	CASSYSQSSGNTIYF	TGTGCCAGCAGTTACTCGCAGAGCTCTGGAAACACCATATATTTT
-	TRBV10-3	-	TRBJ2-7	CAISDWTPYRTYEQYF	TGTGCCATCAGTGACTGGACGCCCTACAGAACCTACGAGCAGTACTTC
-	TRBV6-1	-	TRBJ1-1	CASRQSMNTEAFF	TGTGCCAGCCGACAGTCCATGAACACTGAAGCTTTCTTT
TRBD2	TRBV4-3	few	TRBJ2-2	CASSQGLADTGELFF	TGCGCCAGCAGCCAAGGACTAGCGGATACCGGGGAGCTGTTTTTT
TRBD2	TRBV12-3/TRBV12-4	-	TRBJ2-2	CASRPGGTGELFF	TGTGCCAGCCGCCCGGGGGGCACCGGGGAGCTGTTTTTT
-	TRBV14	-	TRBJ1-1	CASSSRAANTEAFF	TGTGCCAGCAGCTCCCGCGCGGCCAACACTGAAGCTTTCTTT
TRBD2	TRBV27	few	TRBJ2-5	CASSLRGLAGDETQYF	TGTGCCAGCAGTTTACGCGGACTAGCGGGAGATGAGACCCAGTACTTC
-	TRBV29-1	few	TRBJ2-3	CSVEDSGGRTQYF	TGCAGCGTTGAAGACTCGGGGGGCCGAACGCAGTATTTT
-	TRBV6-1	-	TRBJ2-7	CASRTRQGYEQYF	TGTGCCAGCAGGACTAGACAGGGTTACGAGCAGTACTTC
-	TRBV6-1	few	TRBJ2-7	CASTHSQTGSYEQYF	TGTGCCAGCACCCACTCCCAAACGGGCTCCTACGAGCAGTACTTC
-	TRBV20-1	-	TRBJ1-1	CSATHQGRKAFF	TGCAGTGCTACCCATCAGGGGAGGAAAGCTTTCTTT
-	TRBV7-2	-	TRBJ2-5	CASSLDVGGKTQYF	TGTGCCAGCAGCTTAGATGTGGGTGGGAAGACCCAGTACTTC
-	TRBV7-2	few	TRBJ2-5	CASSLDFETQYF	TGTGCCAGCAGCTTAGATTTCGAGACCCAGTACTTC
-	TRBV5-6	many	TRBJ2-1	CASSRARGLAGNEQFF	TGTGCCAGCAGCCGTGCCCGGGGGCTAGCTGGGAATGAGCAGTTCTTC
-	TRBV9	-	TRBJ2-1	CASSVFGNEQFF	TGTGCCAGCAGCGTATTCGGGAATGAGCAGTTCTTC
-	TRBV20-1	once	TRBJ2-5	CSAGTRQSPGTQYF	TGCAGTGCCGGAACTAGACAGTCCCCGGGGACCCAGTACTTC